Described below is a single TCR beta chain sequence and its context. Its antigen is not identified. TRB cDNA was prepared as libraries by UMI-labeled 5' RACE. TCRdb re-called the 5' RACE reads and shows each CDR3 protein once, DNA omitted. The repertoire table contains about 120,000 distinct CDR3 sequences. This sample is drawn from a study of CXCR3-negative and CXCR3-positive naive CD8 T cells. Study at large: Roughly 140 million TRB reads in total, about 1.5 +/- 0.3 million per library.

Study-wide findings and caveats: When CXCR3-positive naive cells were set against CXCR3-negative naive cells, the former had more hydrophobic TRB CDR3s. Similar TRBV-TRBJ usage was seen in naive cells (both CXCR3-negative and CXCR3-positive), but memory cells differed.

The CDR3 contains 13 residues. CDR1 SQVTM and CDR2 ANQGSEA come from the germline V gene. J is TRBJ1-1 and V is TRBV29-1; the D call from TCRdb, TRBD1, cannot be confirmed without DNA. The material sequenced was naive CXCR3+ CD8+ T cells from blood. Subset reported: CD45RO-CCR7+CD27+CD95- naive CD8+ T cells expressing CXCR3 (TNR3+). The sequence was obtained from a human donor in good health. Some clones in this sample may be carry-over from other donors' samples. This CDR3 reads CSVVGGRNTEAFF.